This TCR beta chain was observed in a study of cytomegalovirus exposure and HLA in healthy donors. Study overall: Genetic ancestry analysis placed about 84% of the 300 to 500 donors that were genotyped in the Caucasian-associated cluster. Study observations and caveats: Per published reports, the classifier diagnosed cytomegalovirus status with high specificity and sensitivity.

This CDR3 has 15 residues. The germline V gene has CDR1 KGHSH and CDR2 LQKENI. Trimming took 4 bases from V and 0 from J, leaving 10 bases between them. The PCR employed 60 Vbeta primers together with 13 Jbeta primers. Sequenced by immunoSEQ multiplex PCR; TCRdb stores in-frame clones only, minus some. The listing records approximately 180,000 clones. A remark on this clone: Antigen: not known.

The sequenced sample was PBMCs. The V gene is TRBV18, the J gene TRBJ1-3; D gene uncertain. The TCR comes from a man aged 30-40 years in good health and CMV-seronegative. The CDR3 protein is CASSQLQSSGNTIYF. The CDR3 bases are TGTGCCAGCTCACAATTACAGAGCTCTGGAAACACCATATATTTT.